These T cell receptor beta chains were read from a single sample in a study of coeliac disease. Produced via immunoSEQ multiplex PCR; TCRdb's table is partial and in-frame only. The sample records about 3,300 clones, over 60% being singletons. Sample: lymphocytes from the gut lamina propria. The receptors stem from a man older than 75 without celiac disease. Each CDR3 is given with its conserved first and last residue. Each record gives: V gene, J gene, clone size, D gene, CDR3 protein, CDR3 DNA. D genes are given only for firm matches. Clone sizes are given selectively: once, few, many, or a class where the clone is expanded.

>TRBV5-5|TRBJ1-5|-|-
CASSLTEFSGDQPQHF
TGTGCCAGCAGCTTGACGGAGTTTAGCGGGGATCAGCCCCAGCATTTT
>TRBV5-1|TRBJ2-3|once|TRBD1
CASSHRQGDGTDTQYF
TGCGCCAGCAGCCACCGACAGGGGGACGGCACAGATACGCAGTATTTT
>TRBV27|TRBJ2-3|few|TRBD1
CASSLQGEDTQYF
TGTGCCAGCAGTTTACAGGGGGAAGATACGCAGTATTTT
>TRBV6-1|TRBJ2-2|-|-
CASSGTKLISGELFF
TGTGCCAGCAGCGGGACAAAACTAATCTCGGGGGAGCTGTTTTTT
>TRBV5-1|TRBJ1-1|few|-
CASSATGPNTEAFF
TGCGCCAGCAGCGCTACAGGACCAAACACTGAAGCTTTCTTT
>TRBV7-9|TRBJ2-5|few|-
CASSSGALAQLETQYF
TGTGCCAGCAGCTCAGGGGCCCTGGCACAATTAGAGACCCAGTACTTC
>TRBV6-1|TRBJ1-5|-|-
CASSAGTHSNQPQHF
TGTGCCAGCAGTGCCGGGACACATAGCAATCAGCCCCAGCATTTT
>TRBV27|TRBJ1-2|-|TRBD1
CASGGIGQGRHGYTF
TGTGCCAGCGGGGGGATTGGACAGGGAAGGCATGGCTACACCTTC
>TRBV7-2|TRBJ1-2|few|TRBD1
CASSPDRDYGYTF
TGTGCCAGCAGCCCGGACAGGGACTATGGCTACACCTTC
>TRBV11-3|TRBJ1-1|-|TRBD1
CASSLDPGGSEAFF
TGTGCCAGCAGCTTAGATCCAGGGGGCTCTGAAGCTTTCTTT
>TRBV11-2|TRBJ2-5|-|TRBD1
CASSLGQGLETQYF
TGTGCCAGCAGCCTGGGACAGGGCCTAGAGACCCAGTACTTC
>TRBV4-1|TRBJ1-5|-|-
CASSDGGAYNQPQHF
TGCGCCAGCAGCGATGGAGGGGCCTACAATCAGCCCCAGCATTTT
>TRBV5-1|TRBJ2-5|-|TRBD1
CASSLQGETQYF
TGCGCCAGCAGCTTACAGGGGGAGACCCAGTACTTC
>TRBV2|TRBJ1-4|medium-sized|TRBD1
CASSWDSRGGKLFF
TGTGCCAGCAGTTGGGACAGTCGGGGGGGAAAACTGTTTTTT
>TRBV13|TRBJ1-3|-|-
CASSTRTVRNTIYF
TGTGCCAGCAGCACTAGGACAGTTAGAAACACCATATATTTT
>TRBV28|TRBJ1-6|large|TRBD1
CASSFWQGAGNSPLHF
TGTGCCAGCAGTTTTTGGCAGGGGGCTGGTAATTCACCCCTCCACTTT
>TRBV25-1|TRBJ1-1|-|-
CASSEEAVSEAFF
TGTGCCAGCAGTGAAGAGGCCGTTTCTGAAGCTTTCTTT
>TRBV7-3|TRBJ2-3|-|-
CASSLRTSRASTDTQYF
TGTGCCAGCAGCTTAAGAACTAGCCGGGCTAGCACAGATACGCAGTATTTT
>TRBV19|TRBJ2-1|-|TRBD2
CASRSGGGAANEQFF
TGTGCCAGTAGATCGGGCGGGGGGGCCGCAAATGAGCAGTTCTTC
>TRBV7-9|TRBJ1-4|-|-
CASSLGGSNEKLFF
TGTGCCAGCAGCTTAGGGGGCAGTAATGAAAAACTGTTTTTT
>TRBV7-9|TRBJ1-1|-|-
CASSLAGTRNTEAFF
TGTGCCAGCAGCTTAGCCGGGACACGGAACACTGAAGCTTTCTTT
>TRBV7-2|TRBJ2-4|-|TRBD1
CASSLETGKNIQYF
TGTGCCAGCAGCTTAGAGACAGGGAAAAACATTCAGTACTTC
>TRBV7-6|TRBJ1-5|-|-
CASSLPNQPQHF
TGTGCCAGCAGCTTACCTAATCAGCCCCAGCATTTT
>TRBV6-5|TRBJ2-1|-|TRBD1
CASSYSSDRGHNEQFF
TGTGCCAGCAGTTACTCCTCGGACAGGGGCCACAATGAGCAGTTCTTC
>TRBV5-1|TRBJ2-1|-|TRBD1
CASSLSGQGWFF
TGCGCCAGCAGCTTATCGGGACAGGGGTGGTTCTTC
>TRBV7-2|TRBJ2-3|-|-
CASSPSRRSTDTQYF
TGTGCCAGCAGCCCTAGTAGGCGCTCCACAGATACGCAGTATTTT
>TRBV5-4|TRBJ2-7|-|-
CASSSLLSYEQYF
TGTGCCAGCAGCTCCTTACTGTCCTACGAGCAGTACTTC
>TRBV18|TRBJ2-4|-|TRBD1
CASSPLGTVENIQYF
TGTGCCAGCTCACCACTGGGGACAGTAGAAAACATTCAGTACTTC
>TRBV6-1|TRBJ2-1|-|-
CASSEMQGLYNEQFF
TGTGCCAGCAGTGAAATGCAGGGATTGTACAATGAGCAGTTCTTC
>TRBV13|TRBJ2-5|once|TRBD2
CASSRRLAGASYQETQYF
TGTGCCAGCAGCAGACGACTAGCGGGGGCCTCGTACCAAGAGACCCAGTACTTC
>TRBV18|TRBJ1-5|-|TRBD1
CASSWDSRDQPQHF
TGTGCCAGCTCATGGGACAGTCGAGATCAGCCCCAGCATTTT
>TRBV10-2|TRBJ1-6|once|-
CASSAVGRGGSPLHF
TGCGCCAGCAGTGCCGTCGGCAGGGGTGGGTCACCCCTCCACTTT
>TRBV28|TRBJ2-1|-|TRBD1
CASSLGGQGAKEQFF
TGTGCCAGCAGTTTAGGGGGACAGGGGGCAAAAGAGCAGTTCTTC
>TRBV30|TRBJ2-1|-|TRBD2
CAWSRDISGRVEQFF
TGTGCCTGGAGCCGCGACATCAGCGGGAGGGTTGAGCAGTTCTTC
>TRBV11-2|TRBJ2-5|-|TRBD1
CASSWDSRETQYF
TGTGCCAGCAGCTGGGACAGCCGAGAGACCCAGTACTTC
>TRBV9|TRBJ2-1|-|-
CASSVDRVNEQFF
TGTGCCAGCAGCGTAGACAGGGTCAATGAGCAGTTCTTC
>TRBV27|TRBJ2-1|-|TRBD2
CASSPGPPSGSYFEQFF
TGTGCCAGCAGTCCAGGACCCCCCAGCGGGAGTTACTTTGAGCAGTTCTTC
>TRBV4-2|TRBJ1-2|-|TRBD1
CASSQESEQGDGYTF
TGTGCCAGCAGCCAAGAGTCGGAACAGGGGGATGGCTACACCTTC
>TRBV5-4|TRBJ2-5|few|TRBD2
CASSRAGTSRETQYF
TGTGCCAGCAGCCGCGCCGGGACTAGCAGGGAGACCCAGTACTTC
>TRBV7-7|TRBJ2-6|-|-
CASSFLTKWPQSRADVLTF
TGTGCCAGCAGCTTCTTGACTAAGTGGCCACAAAGTCGGGCCGACGTCCTGACTTTC
>TRBV18|TRBJ2-2|-|TRBD2
CASSPTTSPGELFF
TGTGCCAGCTCACCCACGACTAGCCCCGGGGAGCTGTTTTTT
>TRBV5-5|TRBJ2-2|-|-
CASSALRATGELFF
TGTGCCAGCAGCGCCCTCAGGGCGACCGGGGAGCTGTTTTTT